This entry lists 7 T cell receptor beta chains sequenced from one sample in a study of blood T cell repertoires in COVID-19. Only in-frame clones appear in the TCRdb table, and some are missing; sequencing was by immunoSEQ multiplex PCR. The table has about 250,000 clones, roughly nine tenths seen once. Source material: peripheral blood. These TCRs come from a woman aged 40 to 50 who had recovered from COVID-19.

CDR3 sequence (DNA): TGTGCCAGCATCCTCCAGGGTGCCCCCACCCACACTGAAGCTTTCTTT. Translating gives CASILQGAPTHTEAFF. The chain combines TRBV28 with TRBJ1-1; maybe TRBD1 (5 bases). The CDR3 sequence is 16 residues long. V gave up 7 bases and J gave up 3 bases, with 21 bases separating them. The germline gives CDR1 MDHEN, CDR2 SYDVKM.

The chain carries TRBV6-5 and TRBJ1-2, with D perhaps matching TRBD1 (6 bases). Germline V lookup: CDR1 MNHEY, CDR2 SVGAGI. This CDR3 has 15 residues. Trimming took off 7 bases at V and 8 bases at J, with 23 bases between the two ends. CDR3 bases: TGTGCCAGCAATATCGGTCCAGGACAGCGAGAAGGCTACACCTTC. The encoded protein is CASNIGPGQREGYTF.

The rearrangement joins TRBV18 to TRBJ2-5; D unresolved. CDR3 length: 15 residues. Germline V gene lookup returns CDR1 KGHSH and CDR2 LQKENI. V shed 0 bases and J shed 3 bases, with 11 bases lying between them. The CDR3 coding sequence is TGTGCCAGCTCACCACCGGGCCCTGCTAAAGAGACCCAGTACTTC. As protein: CASSPPGPAKETQYF.

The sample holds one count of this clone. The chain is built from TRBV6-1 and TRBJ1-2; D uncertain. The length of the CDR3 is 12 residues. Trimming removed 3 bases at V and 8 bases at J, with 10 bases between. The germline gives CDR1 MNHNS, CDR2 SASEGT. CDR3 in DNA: TGTGCCAGCAGTGAGGTAGTCAGGGGCTACACCTTC. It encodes CASSEVVRGYTF.

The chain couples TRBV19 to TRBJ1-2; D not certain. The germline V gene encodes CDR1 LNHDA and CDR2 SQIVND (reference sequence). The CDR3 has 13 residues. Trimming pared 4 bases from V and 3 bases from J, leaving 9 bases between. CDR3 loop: CASSTSPYYGYTF. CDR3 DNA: TGTGCCAGTAGTACCTCCCCCTACTATGGCTACACCTTC.

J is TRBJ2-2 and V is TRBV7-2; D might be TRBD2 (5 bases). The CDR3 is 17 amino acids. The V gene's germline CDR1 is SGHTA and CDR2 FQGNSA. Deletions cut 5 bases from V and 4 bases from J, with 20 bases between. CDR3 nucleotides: TGTGCCAGCAGCCCCGGAGCAGGCGGAGGACTCACCGGGGAGCTGTTTTTT. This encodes CASSPGAGGGLTGELFF.

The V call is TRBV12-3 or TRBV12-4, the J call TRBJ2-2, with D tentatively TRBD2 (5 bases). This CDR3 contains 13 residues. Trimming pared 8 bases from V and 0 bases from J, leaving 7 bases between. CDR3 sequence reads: CASGSSNTGELFF. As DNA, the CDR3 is TGTGCCAGCGGGAGTTCGAACACCGGGGAGCTGTTTTTT.